The clone carrying this TCR beta chain was seen many times. Its cognate antigen is unknown. The CDR3 regions of TCR beta were amplified from RNA transcripts. The HTBI primer set served for first-round RT-PCR of the TCR CDR3. A single record per CDR3 protein comes from TCRdb applying MiXCR to the multiplex PCR reads. The data hold approximately 710,000 distinct CDR3 sequences, with 15% to 20% observed a single time. This specimen comes from a study of T cells in Graves' hyperthyroidism and ophthalmopathy. At the level of the study: Peripheral blood was taken when the disease was first diagnosed, before any treatment began. General observations from the study: It was a median roughly six months before onset that the model predicted ophthalmopathy. Most clonotypes that expanded in the thyroid above 0.001 also showed up in blood.

Graves' hyperthyroidism without ophthalmopathy progression within 18 months was termed stable. The CDR3 extends over 14 amino acids. Per germline, CDR1 DFQATT and CDR2 SNEGSKA (reference sequence). V was clipped by 1 base and J by 3 bases; unmatched bases: 0. The sequence was collected from a man aged 45-65 years with Graves' hyperthyroidism. Sequencing used blood. The J gene is TRBJ2-7, the V gene TRBV20-1, with 13 bases lining up with TRBD2. The CDR3, as DNA: TGCAGTGCTAGAGGGACTAGCGGGAGCTACGAGCAGTACTTC. It translates to CSARGTSGSYEQYF.